This TCR beta chain was captured in a study of technical replicates of blood from a handful of donors. The J segment lost 6 bases and the V segment lost 6 bases, leaving 5 bases of the junction unmatched. Germline V CDR1 and CDR2: LNHDA, SQIVND (reference sequence). This CDR3 spans 13 amino acids. Measured with immunoSEQ multiplex PCR; TCRdb has only the in-frame clones, and not every one. The sample has fewer than 85,000 clones; more than 90% are singletons. This receptor was taken from a human donor in good health. Some clones in this sample may be carry-over from other donors' samples. The V and J genes are TRBV19 and TRBJ1-5; 7 nucleotides agree with TRBD1. The sample was PBMCs. CDR3 nucleotides: TGTGCCAGTAGCATTGACAGGGTTCAGCCCCAGCATTTT. Its protein product is CASSIDRVQPQHF.